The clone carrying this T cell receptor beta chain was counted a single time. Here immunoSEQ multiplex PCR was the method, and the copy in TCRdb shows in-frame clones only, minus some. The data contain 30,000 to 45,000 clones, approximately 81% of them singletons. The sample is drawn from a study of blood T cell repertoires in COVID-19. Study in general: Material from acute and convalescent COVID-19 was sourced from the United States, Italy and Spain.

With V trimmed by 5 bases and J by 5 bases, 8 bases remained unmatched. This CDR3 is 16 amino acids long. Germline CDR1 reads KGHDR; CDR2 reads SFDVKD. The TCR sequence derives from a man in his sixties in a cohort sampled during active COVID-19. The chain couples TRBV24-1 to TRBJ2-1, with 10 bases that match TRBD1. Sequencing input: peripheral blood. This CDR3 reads CATSGYGTGEDNEQFF. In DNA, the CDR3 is TGTGCCACCAGTGGTTACGGGACAGGGGAGGACAATGAGCAGTTCTTC.